This T cell receptor (beta chain) derives from a study of T-cell memory formation after mild COVID-19. Germline lookup yields CDR1 SGHRS and CDR2 YFSETQ. This CDR3 spans 12 amino acids. Findings and limits, study-wide: The SARS-CoV-2 specificity of second-wave clones reaching peak at day 37 remained unverified.

A few counts support this clonotype. Its antigen is unidentified. A junction boundary mismatches the germline segment, possibly from a read error. From 5'RACE with constant-segment primers came TCR alpha and TCR beta cDNA libraries that carried sample barcodes and UMIs. TCRdb fed the 5' RACE reads into MiXCR, producing one record per CDR3 protein. This sample carries some 440,000 distinct CDR3 sequences, 25% of them seen once, and the ten largest clones take about 12%. Input material: PBMCs or a T cell subset sorted from them (not recorded which). The source is an adult woman who had mild COVID-19 (a few samples of this study predate the infection). Cell type and time point are not known. This rearrangement joins TRBV5-1 to TRBJ2-7, with D hard to call. CDR3 sequence: CASSLVRRTVDF. In DNA, the CDR3 is TGCGCCAGCAGCTTGGTACGCCGTACGGTGGACTTC.